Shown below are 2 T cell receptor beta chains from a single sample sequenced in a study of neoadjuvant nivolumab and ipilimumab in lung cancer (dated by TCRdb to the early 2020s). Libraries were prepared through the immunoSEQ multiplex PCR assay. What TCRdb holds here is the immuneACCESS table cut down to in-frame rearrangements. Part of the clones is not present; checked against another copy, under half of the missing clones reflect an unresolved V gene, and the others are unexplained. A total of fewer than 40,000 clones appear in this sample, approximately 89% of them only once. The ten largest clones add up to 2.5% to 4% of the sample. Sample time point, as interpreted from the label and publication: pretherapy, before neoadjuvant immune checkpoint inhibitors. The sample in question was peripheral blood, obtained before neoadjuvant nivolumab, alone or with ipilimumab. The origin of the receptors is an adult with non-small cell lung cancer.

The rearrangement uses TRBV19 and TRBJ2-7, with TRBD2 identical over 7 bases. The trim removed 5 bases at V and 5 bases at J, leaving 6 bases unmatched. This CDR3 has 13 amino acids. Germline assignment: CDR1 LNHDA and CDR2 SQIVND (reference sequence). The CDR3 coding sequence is TGTGCCAGTAGTGGGGCGGGAGATAACGAGCAGTACTTC. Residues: CASSGAGDNEQYF.

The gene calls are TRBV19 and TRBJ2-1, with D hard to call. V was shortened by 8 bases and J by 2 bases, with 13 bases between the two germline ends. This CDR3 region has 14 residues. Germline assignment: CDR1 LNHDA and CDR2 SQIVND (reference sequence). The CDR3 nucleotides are TGTGCCAGTCAGGACCAGAACCCCTACAATGAGCAGTTCTTC. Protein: CASQDQNPYNEQFF.